Each of the 21 T cell receptor beta chains below was sequenced from the same sample in a study of T cell responses to AZD1222 COVID-19 vaccine. Libraries were prepared by immunoSEQ multiplex PCR; TCRdb keeps only in-frame clonotypes and omits some of them. The table has 110,000 to 150,000 clones, 75% to 90% seen once; the top ten hold roughly 7.3%. The sample in question was peripheral blood, obtained on day 0 of AZD1222 vaccination. The receptors shown here come from an adult in good health.

The rearrangement links TRBV5-6 to TRBJ2-2; D uncertain. Germline V gene lookup returns CDR1 SGHDT and CDR2 YYEEEE. V was clipped by 0 bases and J by 1 base, with 7 bases between them. This CDR3 comprises 15 residues. This chain's CDR3 is CASSLGQKNTGELFF. The CDR3 DNA reads as TGTGCCAGCAGCTTGGGGCAGAAGAACACCGGGGAGCTGTTTTTT. Complete variable domain (other parts from reference TRBV5-6 and TRBJ2-2): DAGVTQSPTHLIKTRGQQVTLRCSPKSGHDTVSWYQQALGQGPQFIFQYYEEEERQRGNFPDRFSGHQFPNYSSELNVNALLLGDSALYLCASSLGQKNTGELFFGEGSRLTVL.

J is TRBJ1-1 and V is TRBV7-8, with D maybe TRBD1 (5 bases). In germline, CDR1 is SGHVS, CDR2 FQNEAQ. V shed 5 bases and J shed 6 bases, with 13 bases lying between them. The CDR3 spans 13 residues. The CDR3, as DNA: TGTGCCAGCAGCCCACAGACAGCCCCTGAAGCTTTCTTT. Protein product: CASSPQTAPEAFF.

The chain carries TRBV5-8 and TRBJ2-2; D may be TRBD2 (6 bases). CDR3 length: 15 amino acids. Germline V gene data show CDR1 as SGHTS and CDR2 as YDEGEE. Trimming removed 2 bases at V and 1 base at J, with 9 bases between. The CDR3 loop reads CASSLSGLNTGELFF. The CDR3 DNA reads TGTGCCAGCAGCTTATCGGGACTGAACACCGGGGAGCTGTTTTTT. The full variable domain, its missing parts supplied by reference TRBV5-8 and TRBJ2-2, is EAGVTQSPTHLIKTRGQQATLRCSPISGHTSVYWYQQALGLGLQFLLWYDEGEERNRGNFPPRFSGRQFPNYSSELNVNALELEDSALYLCASSLSGLNTGELFFGEGSRLTVL.

The chain couples TRBV12-3 or TRBV12-4 to TRBJ2-7; D not resolved. The CDR3 sequence is 13 residues long. V was shortened by 5 bases and J by 2 bases, with 10 bases between the two germline ends. The CDR3 sequence: CASSNGPPYEQYF. Written as DNA, the CDR3 is TGTGCCAGCAGTAACGGGCCCCCCTACGAGCAGTACTTC.

V is TRBV3-1 (or the pseudogene TRBV3-2) and J is TRBJ2-7, with no clear D. Germline-derived CDR1 and CDR2 are LGHDT and YNNKEL (reference sequence). This CDR3 comprises 15 residues. V was cut by 1 base and J by 3 bases, with 13 bases left in between. The CDR3 spells CASSQGWQRSYEQYF. The CDR3 nucleotides read TGTGCCAGCAGCCAAGGCTGGCAGAGAAGCTACGAGCAGTACTTC.

The rearrangement joins TRBV2 to TRBJ1-2; D possibly corresponds to TRBD1 (6 bases). Germline V gene lookup returns CDR1 SNHLY and CDR2 FYNNEI. V lost 1 base and J 9 bases, leaving 15 bases between the germline ends. This CDR3 contains 14 residues. CDR3 coding DNA: TGTGCCAGCAGTGAAGGGCCAGGGGAAGATAGCTACACCTTC. It translates to CASSEGPGEDSYTF.

The chain carries TRBV19 and TRBJ2-4; D not certain. The CDR3 is made up of 13 amino acids. The V gene's germline CDR1 is LNHDA and CDR2 SQIVND (reference sequence). The chain's CDR3 is CAQPGQAKNIQYF. The CDR3 nucleotides are TGTGCTCAACCGGGCCAAGCCAAAAACATTCAGTACTTC. Full variable domain (missing parts from reference TRBV19 and TRBJ2-4): DGGITQSPKYLFRKEGQNVTLSCEQNLNHDAMYWYRQDPGQGLRLIYYSQIVNDFQKGDIAEGYSVSREKKESFPLTVTSAQKNPTAFYLCAQPGQAKNIQYFGAGTRLSVL.

V gene TRBV6-5 combines with J gene TRBJ2-3, with D perhaps TRBD2 (7 bases). The length of the CDR3 is 15 residues. Between the trimmed V and J ends, which lost 6 bases and 5 bases, there was a span of 18 bases. Germline V CDR1 and CDR2: MNHEY, SVGAGI. CDR3 DNA sequence: TGTGCCAGCAGGCCGTTGGGGGGGCCACAAGATACGCAGTATTTT. This encodes CASRPLGGPQDTQYF.

For this clone: The sample contains more than one DNA sequence encoding this CDR3. The V gene is TRBV5-1, the J gene TRBJ1-2; a weak D match, TRBD1 (6 bases). Looked up from germline, CDR1 is SGHRS and CDR2 is YFSETQ. V gave up 0 bases and J gave up 2 bases, with 8 bases separating them. The length of the CDR3 is 14 residues. The DNA for the CDR3 is TGCGCCAGCAGCTTGGCCACAGGGAACTATGGCTACACCTTC. Protein product: CASSLATGNYGYTF.

Points on this clone: Other DNA sequences in this sample translate to the same CDR3. The genes are TRBV18 and TRBJ1-6; D uncertain. CDR1 is KGHSH, CDR2 LQKENI, per germline. There are 14 residues in the CDR3. V was pared by 3 bases and J by 8 bases, with 11 bases between. The DNA of the CDR3 is TGTGCCAGCTCACCTACTGACTCGTATTCACCCCTCCACTTT. This sequence encodes CASSPTDSYSPLHF.

This chain's CDR3 is CASSLSPSGGASEQFF. CDR3 coding DNA: TGTGCCAGCAGCTTATCCCCTAGCGGGGGGGCCAGTGAGCAGTTCTTC. The V call is TRBV11-3, the J call TRBJ2-1, with 12 bases identical to TRBD2. The V gene's germline CDR1 is SGHNT and CDR2 YENEEA. The CDR3 totals 16 residues. V trimming: 2 bases; J trimming: 9 bases; junction bases outside the gene matches: 8.

The sample holds a few counts of this clone. The genes are TRBV5-1 and TRBJ2-7, with TRBD1 matching over 7 bases. The CDR3 consists of 14 residues. Unmatched junction bases numbered 5, after V lost 3 bases and J lost 2 bases. The V gene's germline CDR1 is SGHRS and CDR2 YFSETQ. The CDR3 sequence is CASSSDRAPYEQYF. The CDR3 region has the DNA TGCGCCAGCAGCTCCGACAGGGCCCCCTACGAGCAGTACTTC.

This chain uses TRBV7-6 with TRBJ2-2; D might be TRBD2 (7 bases). CDR1 is SGHVS and CDR2 is FNYEAQ in the germline V gene. V lost 1 base, J lost 4 bases, and 13 bases lay in between. The CDR3 runs to 16 residues. This chain's CDR3 is CASSLGAGARTGELFF. DNA for the CDR3: TGTGCCAGCAGCTTAGGCGCGGGGGCGCGCACCGGGGAGCTGTTTTTT.

The chain employs TRBV29-1 and TRBJ1-4; D not certain. This CDR3 is built from 12 residues. Germline loops: CDR1 SQVTM, CDR2 ANQGSEA. V was clipped by 5 bases and J by 5 bases, with 9 bases between them. The CDR3 spells CSVFSLNEKLFF. DNA of the CDR3: TGCAGCGTTTTTTCGCTCAATGAAAAACTGTTTTTT.

This sequence joins TRBV29-1 and TRBJ2-7; 7 nucleotides agree with TRBD1. V shed 7 bases, J shed 5 bases, and the junction held 8 bases outside the gene matches. This CDR3 region has 12 residues. The germline V gene encodes CDR1 SQVTM and CDR2 ANQGSEA. CDR3 residues: CSARTGRDEQYF. In nucleotides, the CDR3 is TGCAGCGCGAGGACAGGCAGGGACGAGCAGTACTTC.

The chain carries TRBV5-1 and TRBJ1-4, with 7 bases matching TRBD1. This CDR3 has 15 amino acids. V lost 5 bases to trimming and J lost 2 bases; unmatched junction nucleotides: 6. Germline loops: CDR1 SGHRS, CDR2 YFSETQ. The CDR3 DNA sequence: TGCGCCAGCAGTCCCGGGACAGTGACTAATGAAAAACTGTTTTTT. Translated, it gives CASSPGTVTNEKLFF.

V is TRBV9 and J is TRBJ1-1; D remains ambiguous. The CDR3 extends over 9 amino acids. Looked up from germline, CDR1 is SGDLS and CDR2 is YYNGEE. The chain's CDR3 is CPGPAEAFF. The CDR3, as DNA: TGTCCCGGGCCCGCTGAAGCTTTCTTT.

This chain connects TRBV30 to TRBJ1-2; maybe TRBD1 (6 bases). Germline CDR1 GTSNPN, CDR2 SVGIG (reference sequence). This CDR3 has 12 residues. V was cut by 2 bases and J by 5 bases, with 9 bases left in between. Written as DNA, the CDR3 is TGTGCCTGGAGTCCAGGGGAGTATGGCTACACCTTC. Translating it yields CAWSPGEYGYTF.

This clone was seen once. V gene TRBV27 combines with J gene TRBJ2-7; TRBD2 aligns across 14 bases. With 3 bases clipped from V and 3 bases from J, the junction kept 4 bases outside the gene matches. The V gene's germline CDR1 is MNHEY and CDR2 SMNVEV (reference sequence). CDR3 length: 16 residues. The CDR3 loop reads CASSFWGTSGSYEQYF. The CDR3 coding sequence is TGTGCCAGCAGTTTCTGGGGGACTAGCGGGAGCTACGAGCAGTACTTC.

This clone was seen once. The chain uses TRBV19 and TRBJ2-1; TRBD2 matches 8 bases. V shed 7 bases, J shed 6 bases, and the junction held 5 bases outside the gene matches. The CDR3 spans 13 residues. In germline, CDR1 is LNHDA, CDR2 SQIVND (reference sequence). The CDR3 DNA reads TGTGCCAGTACCTCGGGGGGGCTCAATGAGCAGTTCTTC. Residues: CASTSGGLNEQFF.

The chain links TRBV28 to TRBJ2-3; no clear D gene. V was cut by 6 bases and J by 3 bases, with 10 bases left in between. This CDR3 is 13 amino acids long. Germline V gene lookup returns CDR1 MDHEN and CDR2 SYDVKM. CDR3 nucleotide sequence: TGTGCCAGCAGCTATCTAGAGACAGATACGCAGTATTTT. It specifies CASSYLETDTQYF.